The 24 T cell receptor beta chains reported below all come from one sample, sequenced in a study of cytomegalovirus exposure and HLA in healthy donors. PCR amplification relied on 60 Vbeta primers (plus 13 Jbeta primers). Repertoires were generated with immunoSEQ multiplex PCR, while TCRdb's copy carries only in-frame clones and drops some. The table shows approximately 150,000 clones, with about 80% occurring only once. Specimen: PBMCs. Receptor source: a woman aged 55-69 years in good health and CMV-seropositive.

J is TRBJ2-7 and V is TRBV2; the match to TRBD2 covers 11 bases. The CDR3 is made up of 12 amino acids. V shed 11 bases, J shed 3 bases, and the junction held 3 bases outside the gene matches. Germline V gene lookup returns CDR1 SNHLY and CDR2 FYNNEI. The CDR3 sequence: CAGGLAGYEQYF. The CDR3 DNA follows: TGTGCCGGAGGACTAGCGGGCTACGAGCAGTACTTC.

The chain uses TRBV11-2 and TRBJ2-7, with 8 bases identical to TRBD2. Germline-derived CDR1 and CDR2 are SGHAT and FQNNGV. The length of the CDR3 is 14 residues. Germline trimming cut 5 bases from V and 3 bases from J; bases unmatched to any gene: 6. CDR3 sequence reads: CASSHGGEVYEQYF. CDR3 sequence (DNA): TGTGCCAGCAGCCACGGGGGGGAGGTCTACGAGCAGTACTTC.

The chain employs TRBV6-5 and TRBJ1-6; no clear D. V was clipped by 7 bases and J by 7 bases, with 17 bases between them. The germline V gene has CDR1 MNHEY and CDR2 SVGAGI. This CDR3 is built from 15 residues. This CDR3 reads CASTRVPAPNSPLHF. CDR3 in DNA: TGTGCCAGCACCCGGGTTCCGGCGCCCAATTCACCCCTCCACTTT.

This clone showed up just once. The V call is TRBV19, the J call TRBJ2-1, with 7 positions matching TRBD1. Unmatched junction bases numbered 19, after V lost 5 bases and J lost 3 bases. This CDR3 is built from 19 residues. Germline V CDR1 and CDR2: LNHDA, SQIVND (reference sequence). CDR3 amino acids: CASSQRRLSGQAYYNEQFF. In DNA, the CDR3 is TGTGCCAGTAGTCAGCGACGGTTGTCCGGACAGGCATACTACAATGAGCAGTTCTTC.

The rearrangement uses TRBV29-1 and TRBJ2-1; 9 bases agree with TRBD1. CDR3 size: 14 residues. The V gene end was trimmed by 6 bases and the J gene end by 5 bases; junction bases not matched to a gene: 8. CDR1 and CDR2 from the germline V gene are SQVTM and ANQGSEA. The CDR3 sequence is CSVTGGATNNEQFF. DNA for the CDR3: TGCAGCGTAACAGGGGGCGCAACGAACAATGAGCAGTTCTTC.

The V and J genes are TRBV6-6 and TRBJ1-1; 7 bases map to TRBD1. The V and J ends lost 2 bases and 2 bases, in that order; junction bases with no gene match: 2. The CDR3 totals 14 residues. CDR1 is MNHNY, CDR2 SVGAGI, per germline (reference sequence). The CDR3 nucleotides are TGTGCCAGCAGTTACGGGACAGTAAACACTGAAGCTTTCTTT. Translated: CASSYGTVNTEAFF.

The chain's CDR3 is CASRTRDRGRWGEQYF. Here the CDR3 DNA reads TGTGCCAGTAGGACCCGGGACAGGGGGCGATGGGGCGAGCAGTACTTC. The genes are TRBV19 and TRBJ2-7; 12 positions match TRBD1. Trimming at V came to 6 bases and at J to 6 bases, leaving 12 bases not matched to a gene. This CDR3 spans 16 amino acids. Germline loops: CDR1 LNHDA, CDR2 SQIVND (reference sequence).

The chain couples TRBV13 to TRBJ2-7; D gene unclear. Trimming cost V 6 bases and J 7 bases, with 22 bases left between them. Germline assignment: CDR1 PRHDT and CDR2 FYEKMQ (reference sequence). This CDR3 spans 15 amino acids. In nucleotides, the CDR3 is TGTGCCAGCAGACTTAAGCGCAACCTTCCTGGGGAGCAGTACTTC. Translation: CASRLKRNLPGEQYF.

The V gene is TRBV21-1, the J gene TRBJ1-4. TRBV21-1 is deemed a pseudogene. CDR3 length: 13 amino acids. The CDR3 region is CATARRENEKLFF. The CDR3 region has the DNA TGTGCCACCGCCAGACGGGAGAATGAAAAACTGTTTTTT.

The chain has TRBV27 and TRBJ1-5; 7 bases are shared with TRBD1. This CDR3 region has 14 residues. Trimming cost V 6 bases and J 7 bases; bases outside gene matches: 9. Germline CDR1 reads MNHEY; CDR2 reads SMNVEV (reference sequence). This CDR3 reads CASSPDRVGQPQHF. The CDR3 DNA reads as TGTGCCAGCAGCCCTGACAGGGTGGGACAGCCCCAGCATTTT.

This chain connects TRBV28 to TRBJ1-4; D may be TRBD1 (5 bases). The CDR3 runs 15 residues. In germline, CDR1 is MDHEN, CDR2 SYDVKM. The V end lost 2 bases, the J end lost 3 bases, and 10 bases lay between the germline ends. The CDR3 bases are TGTGCCAGCAGTTTAGGGGGGGGAGCTAATGAAAAACTGTTTTTT. This gives the protein CASSLGGGANEKLFF. The full variable domain, rest sourced from reference TRBV28 and TRBJ1-4, is DVKVTQSSRYLVKRTGEKVFLECVQDMDHENMFWYRQDPGLGLRLIYFSYDVKMKEKGDIPEGYSVSREKKERFSLILESASTNQTSMYLCASSLGGGANEKLFFGSGTQLSVL.

The CDR3 here is CASGRREKLFF. Here the CDR3 DNA reads TGTGCCAGCGGTAGGCGGGAAAAACTGTTTTTT. The rearrangement links TRBV6-5 to TRBJ1-4, with D unresolved. This CDR3 spans 11 amino acids. The V gene lost 8 bases and the J gene lost 8 bases, with 9 bases spanning the gap. Per the germline V gene, CDR1 is MNHEY and CDR2 is SVGAGI.

The genes are TRBV7-6 and TRBJ2-2; D perhaps matches TRBD2 (6 bases). Per germline, CDR1 SGHVS and CDR2 FNYEAQ. This CDR3 contains 16 residues. Trimming pared 1 base from V and 7 bases from J, leaving 16 bases between. The chain's CDR3 is CASSLVAGSWDGELFF. The CDR3 bases are TGTGCCAGCAGCTTAGTAGCCGGGAGTTGGGACGGGGAGCTGTTTTTT.

The gene calls are TRBV6-1 and TRBJ2-7, with TRBD1 as a possible D gene (5 bases). The V and J ends lost 4 bases and 7 bases respectively, with 14 bases between them. Germline CDR1 and CDR2: MNHNS and SASEGT. The CDR3 covers 13 residues. In DNA form, the CDR3 reads TGTGCCAGCAGTGCCTCAGGGATGGGGGAGCAGTACTTC. This sequence encodes CASSASGMGEQYF.

This chain links TRBV5-1 with TRBJ2-1, with TRBD2 matching 10 bases. Germline CDR1 and CDR2: SGHRS and YFSETQ. The CDR3 has 20 amino acids. J lost 1 base, V lost 0 bases, and 13 bases had no gene match. CDR3 coding DNA: TGCGCCAGCAGCTTGGCCGCGACTAGCGGGTTTGGATATTCCTACAATGAGCAGTTCTTC. Translating gives CASSLAATSGFGYSYNEQFF.

This chain connects TRBV23-1 to TRBJ2-4, with 7 bases aligning to TRBD2. TRBV23-1 is recorded as an ORF, its role being uncertain. The CDR3 is 17 residues long. J gave up 8 bases and V 3 bases, and 16 bases lay outside the gene matches. CDR3 in DNA: TGCGCCAGCAGTCAGCGGGCAGGCGGGAGTGGAGGTTACATTCAGTACTTC. Its translation: CASSQRAGGSGGYIQYF.

This rearrangement joins TRBV6-1 to TRBJ2-7; D ambiguous. Germline assignment: CDR1 MNHNS and CDR2 SASEGT. The ends were cut back, 2 bases at V and 4 bases at J, with 9 bases in the middle. CDR3 length: 13 residues. The CDR3 here is CASSENTQYEQYF. CDR3 sequence (DNA): TGTGCCAGCAGTGAAAACACCCAATACGAGCAGTACTTC.

V gene TRBV2 combines with J gene TRBJ1-1; tentative D call: TRBD1 (5 bases). CDR3 size: 15 residues. Trimming removed 4 bases at V and 3 bases at J, with 15 bases between. In germline, CDR1 is SNHLY, CDR2 FYNNEI. DNA for the CDR3: TGTGCCAGCAGTGTGGGGGGTGGGGGACACACTGAAGCTTTCTTT. This sequence encodes CASSVGGGGHTEAFF.

The rearrangement joins TRBV9 to TRBJ2-1, with 13 positions matching TRBD2. The germline gives CDR1 SGDLS, CDR2 YYNGEE. V was clipped by 4 bases and J by 2 bases; unmatched bases: 9. The CDR3 extends over 18 amino acids. CDR3 nucleotide sequence: TGTGCCAGCAGCTTCAGGACTAGCGGGAGAACAGCCTACAATGAGCAGTTCTTC. As protein: CASSFRTSGRTAYNEQFF. The whole variable domain, filled in from reference TRBV9 and TRBJ2-1, reads DSGVTQTPKHLITATGQRVTLRCSPRSGDLSVYWYQQSLDQGLQFLIQYYNGEERAKGNILERFSAQQFPDLHSELNLSSLELGDSALYFCASSFRTSGRTAYNEQFFGPGTRLTVL.

A single count supports this clone. The chain recombines TRBV7-3 with TRBJ2-1; D not resolved. V was cut by 6 bases and J by 8 bases, with 20 bases left in between. Germline CDR1 and CDR2: SGHTA and FQGTGA. There are 15 residues in the CDR3. The CDR3 DNA follows: TGTGCCAGCAGTCAATCGGCCACGGAGATCGATGAGCAGTTCTTC. Translation: CASSQSATEIDEQFF.

The V call is TRBV5-1, the J call TRBJ1-1; the D is unclear. Deletions cut 5 bases from V and 3 bases from J, with 11 bases between. CDR1 and CDR2 from the germline V gene are SGHRS and YFSETQ. This CDR3 region has 13 residues. The CDR3 is CASSLTSDTEAFF. DNA of the CDR3: TGCGCCAGCAGTCTTACTAGTGACACTGAAGCTTTCTTT.

CDR3 DNA sequence: TGCGCCAGCAGCCGACTAGGGAATATGGGGGAGCAGTACTTC. Protein product: CASSRLGNMGEQYF. The chain combines TRBV5-1 with TRBJ2-7, with D possibly TRBD2 on 6 matching bases. This CDR3 has 14 residues. Between the trimmed V and J ends, which lost 4 bases and 7 bases, there was a span of 18 bases. Germline V lookup: CDR1 SGHRS, CDR2 YFSETQ.

This chain links TRBV28 with TRBJ2-1; 12 nucleotides align to TRBD2. CDR3 length equals 17 residues. Germline V lookup: CDR1 MDHEN, CDR2 SYDVKM. Trimming took 3 bases from V and 4 from J; bases not matched to a gene: 7. CDR3 amino acids: CASSLGRLAGGYNEQFF. The DNA for the CDR3 is TGTGCCAGCAGTTTGGGTCGGCTAGCGGGAGGGTACAATGAGCAGTTCTTC.

This chain uses TRBV2 with TRBJ2-1, with 9 bases lining up with TRBD2. In germline, CDR1 is SNHLY, CDR2 FYNNEI. The CDR3 covers 13 residues. V lost 7 bases, J lost 5 bases, and 3 bases stayed unmatched. CDR3 amino acids: CASTRLADNEQFF. CDR3 in DNA: TGTGCCAGCACGAGACTAGCGGACAATGAGCAGTTCTTC.